This entry describes one T cell receptor (beta chain). Its antigen is unknown. This record belongs to a study of cytomegalovirus exposure and HLA in healthy donors. Overall study results and limits: A list of 164 TCR beta chains associated with cytomegalovirus was given. An observed cluster of highly shared sequence variants was recorded as a likely sequencing artifact. There were some public TCRs occurring in many donors, but most TCR sequences were rare.

This CDR3 has 14 amino acids. Per the germline V gene, CDR1 is MRHNA and CDR2 is SNTAGT. Trimming left V 6 bases short and J 6 bases short, with 16 bases between. Healthy bone marrow donors formed the donor group. Researchers ran the PCR with 60 Vbeta and 13 Jbeta primers. Repertoires were generated with immunoSEQ multiplex PCR, while TCRdb's copy carries only in-frame clones and drops some. The sample has about 160,000 clones; more than 75% are singletons. V usage is TRBV6-4 and J usage is TRBJ2-3; weak D call: TRBD1 (6 bases). Sequenced sample: PBMCs. The TCR sequence derives from a young man in good health and CMV-seropositive. This CDR3 reads CASSLTGLSDTQYF. The CDR3 nucleotides read TGTGCCAGCAGCCTGACAGGCTTGTCTGATACGCAGTATTTT.